The 28 T cell receptor beta chains presented below share a single source sample, sequenced in a study of shared clonotypes between healthy human individuals. The method was immunoSEQ multiplex PCR; TCRdb's version includes in-frame clones alone and lacks a portion of them. The sample consists of about 1.1 million clones, approximately 80% of them appearing once. Sequences were obtained from memory CD4+ T cells from PBMCs. Subset here: CD45RA-negative fraction. The source of these receptors is a young man in good health. Some clones in this sample may be carry-over from other donors' samples.

The rearrangement joins TRBV7-9 to TRBJ2-3; D gene ambiguous. Germline CDR1 is SEHNR and CDR2 is FQNEAQ (reference sequence). There are 12 residues in the CDR3. Here the CDR3 DNA reads TGTGCTCTACCAACTAGCACAGATACGCAGTATTTT. It translates to CALPTSTDTQYF.

This clone was counted a few times. The gene calls are TRBV11-2 and TRBJ2-1, with a weak D call TRBD2 (6 bases). The germline CDR1 and CDR2 sequences are SGHAT and FQNNGV. CDR3 length equals 14 residues. Trimming shortened V by 4 bases and J by 6 bases, and 13 bases separated the two germline ends. The CDR3: CASSSTRESNEQFF. As DNA, the CDR3 is TGTGCCAGCAGCTCGACTCGGGAGTCCAATGAGCAGTTCTTC.

This clone was found once. The rearrangement joins TRBV5-4 to TRBJ2-7; TRBD1 might be the D (5 bases). In germline, CDR1 is SGHNT, CDR2 YYREEE (reference sequence). The V and J ends lost 0 bases and 5 bases respectively, with 12 bases between them. This CDR3 is 14 amino acids long. Here the CDR3 DNA reads TGTGCCAGCAGCTTGGGAGATTCAGGGAACGAGCAGTACTTC. Protein product: CASSLGDSGNEQYF.

This sequence joins TRBV7-8 and TRBJ1-4; D gene uncertain. Germline values: CDR1 SGHVS, CDR2 FQNEAQ. The germline V and J ends were trimmed by 2 bases and 7 bases, with 14 bases remaining between them. The length of the CDR3 is 15 residues. The CDR3 nucleotides are TGTGCCAGCAGCTTACGACTCCTCGAGGGTGAAAAACTGTTTTTT. This translates into CASSLRLLEGEKLFF.

The chain joins TRBV28 to TRBJ2-6; D not resolved. Germline CDR1 and CDR2: MDHEN and SYDVKM. V was pared by 5 bases and J by 0 bases, with 11 bases between. This CDR3 region has 16 residues. This chain's CDR3 is CASSPPDVSGANVLTF. For the CDR3, the DNA is TGTGCCAGCAGTCCCCCGGACGTCTCTGGGGCCAACGTCCTGACTTTC.

Notes on this clone: Since a much larger clone is just one base distant, this may be a read error. The CDR3 is CASSLGTVGNQPQYF. CDR3 sequence (DNA): TGTGCCAGCAGTTTAGGGACAGTGGGCAATCAGCCCCAGTATTTT. The chain joins TRBV28 to TRBJ1-5, with 7 bases identical to TRBD1. The assigned J gene may be wrong: the sequence end matches TRBJ2-3 better. CDR3 length: 15 amino acids. Per germline, CDR1 MDHEN and CDR2 SYDVKM.

About this clone: This specimen includes other DNA sequences encoding the same CDR3. The genes are TRBV5-4 and TRBJ2-7, with TRBD2 matching over 11 bases. This CDR3 spans 14 amino acids. Trimming removed 3 bases from V and 7 bases from J; junction bases left unmatched: 6. Germline loops: CDR1 SGHNT, CDR2 YYREEE (reference sequence). As DNA, the CDR3 is TGTGCCAGCAGCTCAACTAGCGGGAGTTATGAGCAGTACTTC. The encoded protein is CASSSTSGSYEQYF. Full variable domain (remainder filled in from reference TRBV5-4 and TRBJ2-7): ETGVTQSPTHLIKTRGQQVTLRCSSQSGHNTVSWYQQALGQGPQFIFQYYREEENGRGNFPPRFSGLQFPNYSSELNVNALELDDSALYLCASSSTSGSYEQYFGPGTRLTVT.

This clone was counted a few times. The same CDR3 also results from other DNA sequences found in this sample. The CDR3 DNA reads TGTGCCAGCAGCTTAGCAGGAACCTATGGCTACACCTTC. It translates to CASSLAGTYGYTF. The V and J genes are TRBV7-2 and TRBJ1-2; D call uncertain. Per the germline V gene, CDR1 is SGHTA and CDR2 is FQGNSA. The CDR3 has 13 amino acids. The V gene lost 0 bases and the J gene lost 4 bases, with 6 bases spanning the gap.

V is TRBV12-5 and J is TRBJ2-1, with 13 nucleotides matching TRBD2. Trimming at V came to 8 bases and at J to 0 bases, leaving 16 bases not matched to a gene. Germline loops: CDR1 LGHNT, CDR2 FRNRAP. This CDR3 is 20 amino acids long. CDR3: CASPTSRGLAGVSSYNEQFF. CDR3 sequence (DNA): TGTGCTAGTCCGACCTCGAGAGGACTAGCGGGAGTATCCTCCTACAATGAGCAGTTCTTC.

This clone was observed a few times. The chain uses TRBV29-1 and TRBJ2-7; 9 bases fit TRBD2. CDR1 is SQVTM, CDR2 ANQGSEA, per germline. After removal of 0 bases from V and 2 bases from J, the junction contained 8 bases not matched to a gene. The length of the CDR3 is 16 residues. The CDR3 spells CSVEDQGTSRAYEQYF. The CDR3 DNA sequence: TGCAGCGTTGAAGACCAAGGGACTAGCAGAGCCTACGAGCAGTACTTC.

CDR3 region: CASSFGLAGSTDTQYF. The CDR3 DNA reads TGCGCCAGCAGCTTCGGACTAGCGGGAAGCACAGATACGCAGTATTTT. V is TRBV5-1 and J is TRBJ2-3; TRBD2 agrees at 12 bases. This CDR3 is built from 16 residues. Germline values: CDR1 SGHRS, CDR2 YFSETQ. V lost 2 bases and J lost 0; bases outside the gene matches: 1.

DNA of the CDR3: TGTGCCAGCAGAAATACAGTGAACACTGAAGCTTTCTTT. Translating it yields CASRNTVNTEAFF. The chain uses TRBV6-4 and TRBJ1-1; D not resolved. This CDR3 contains 13 residues. Germline V lookup: CDR1 MRHNA, CDR2 SNTAGT. V dropped 6 bases and J dropped 0 bases, with 8 bases sitting between them.

This clone appeared once. The chain links TRBV6-4 to TRBJ2-3, with 8 bases lining up with TRBD1. CDR3 length: 15 amino acids. The germline V gene has CDR1 MRHNA and CDR2 SNTAGT. The V and J ends lost 6 bases and 0 bases, in that order; junction bases with no gene match: 5. The DNA for the CDR3 is TGTGCCAGCAGAGCCAGGGGGCATAGCACAGATACGCAGTATTTT. It yields the protein CASRARGHSTDTQYF.

The chain carries TRBV27 and TRBJ1-1; weak D call: TRBD1 (5 bases). The V gene lost 0 bases and the J gene lost 0 bases, with 17 bases spanning the gap. This CDR3 contains 18 residues. The V gene's germline CDR1 is MNHEY and CDR2 SMNVEV (reference sequence). CDR3 loop: CASSLSFFQGPMNTEAFF. CDR3 nucleotide sequence: TGTGCCAGCAGTTTATCCTTCTTCCAGGGTCCTATGAACACTGAAGCTTTCTTT.

The chain joins TRBV19 to TRBJ1-1, with 7 positions matching TRBD1. Germline-derived CDR1 and CDR2 are LNHDA and SQIVND (reference sequence). Germline trimming cut 5 bases from V and 9 bases from J; bases unmatched to any gene: 6. The CDR3 consists of 12 residues. In DNA form, the CDR3 reads TGTGCCAGTAGTGCCCAACAGGGGAAAGCTTTCTTT. Protein sequence: CASSAQQGKAFF.

The rearrangement joins TRBV12-5 to TRBJ1-1; D perhaps matches TRBD1 (5 bases). This CDR3 contains 14 residues. Trimming took 2 bases from V and 11 from J, leaving 18 bases between them. Germline values: CDR1 LGHNT, CDR2 FRNRAP. CDR3 DNA: TGTGCTAGTGGTTTGCTAGGGGTAAATTCTCCGGCTTTCTTT. Amino acids: CASGLLGVNSPAFF.

The V gene is TRBV28, the J gene TRBJ1-2; perhaps TRBD1 as D (6 bases). CDR1 and CDR2 from the germline V gene are MDHEN and SYDVKM. This CDR3 contains 13 residues. V lost 3 bases, J lost 6 bases, and 11 bases lay in between. Written as DNA, the CDR3 is TGTGCCAGCAGTTTTCCCAGGGGTGATGGCTACACCTTC. This codes for CASSFPRGDGYTF.

The V call is TRBV7-8, the J call TRBJ2-3; 9 bases align to TRBD2. V lost 5 bases, J lost 1 base, and 7 bases stayed unmatched. CDR1 and CDR2 from the germline V gene are SGHVS and FQNEAQ. The CDR3 has 16 amino acids. CDR3 nucleotide sequence: TGTGCCAGCAGCACCGCTAGCGGGGCGGGCACAGATACGCAGTATTTT. Protein sequence: CASSTASGAGTDTQYF.

The J gene is TRBJ2-7, the V gene TRBV5-1, with TRBD1 matching over 10 bases. V lost 3 bases to trimming and J lost 5 bases; unmatched junction nucleotides: 5. The CDR3 contains 14 residues. CDR1 is SGHRS, CDR2 YFSETQ, per germline. The CDR3 nucleotides read TGCGCCAGCAGCTACGGGACAGGGGAGGACGAGCAGTACTTC. Residues: CASSYGTGEDEQYF.

This clone was detected only once. CDR3 sequence: CASSLPGWPNEKLFF. CDR3 nucleotides: TGTGCCAGCAGCTTGCCAGGGTGGCCAAATGAAAAACTGTTTTTT. The V gene is TRBV5-6, the J gene TRBJ1-4, with a tentative D call TRBD1 (5 bases). Trimming shortened V by 1 base and J by 5 bases, and 12 bases separated the two germline ends. CDR3 length: 15 amino acids. Germline V gene data show CDR1 as SGHDT and CDR2 as YYEEEE.

This chain links TRBV27 with TRBJ2-7, with D possibly TRBD1 on 6 matching bases. The CDR3 spans 15 residues. Per germline, CDR1 MNHEY and CDR2 SMNVEV (reference sequence). V lost 6 bases and J 0 bases, leaving 15 bases between the germline ends. In nucleotides, the CDR3 is TGTGCCAGCAGCCTCTTCAGGGGTGGCTCCTACGAGCAGTACTTC. It is translated as CASSLFRGGSYEQYF.

The chain employs TRBV28 and TRBJ1-1; D is unclear. Germline lookup yields CDR1 MDHEN and CDR2 SYDVKM. Trimming shortened V by 6 bases and J by 10 bases, and 15 bases separated the two germline ends. The CDR3 has 12 residues. The CDR3 region is CASSYTYTGAFF. The CDR3 DNA reads as TGTGCCAGCAGCTATACCTACACGGGAGCTTTCTTT.

The rearrangement joins TRBV29-1 to TRBJ1-4; a possible D gene is TRBD1 (5 bases). Germline V gene sequence: CDR1 SQVTM, CDR2 ANQGSEA. The V gene lost 4 bases and the J gene lost 5 bases, with 11 bases spanning the gap. The CDR3 covers 13 residues. The CDR3 coding sequence is TGCAGCGTTGTGAGTGGACAAAATGAAAAACTGTTTTTT. This codes for CSVVSGQNEKLFF.

On this clone: In the same sample, other DNA sequences code for this CDR3. The chain carries TRBV6-5 and TRBJ1-3, with D possibly matching TRBD1 (5 bases). The CDR3 loop spans 13 amino acids. V was trimmed by 6 bases and J by 4 bases, leaving 10 bases between them. Germline V gives CDR1 MNHEY, CDR2 SVGAGI. The CDR3 here is CASRPPGGNTIYF. In DNA form, the CDR3 reads TGTGCCAGCAGGCCGCCAGGGGGAAACACCATATATTTT.

There are a few counts of this clone. The V call is TRBV12-5, the J call TRBJ2-2, with a tentative D call TRBD1 (6 bases). The CDR3 consists of 15 residues. The germline V gene has CDR1 LGHNT and CDR2 FRNRAP. V lost 4 bases and J 3 bases, leaving 12 bases between the germline ends. CDR3 sequence (DNA): TGTGCTAGTGGTTCAGGGTCAGGGGACACCGGGGAGCTGTTTTTT. It encodes CASGSGSGDTGELFF. Using reference TRBV12-5 and TRBJ2-2 for the parts outside the CDR3, the full variable domain is DARVTQTPRHKVTEMGQEVTMRCQPILGHNTVFWYRQTMMQGLELLAYFRNRAPLDDSGMPKDRFSAEMPDATLATLKIQPSEPRDSAVYFCASGSGSGDTGELFFGEGSRLTVL.

V gene TRBV27 combines with J gene TRBJ2-5; 12 positions match TRBD2. V was pared by 0 bases and J by 4 bases, with 6 bases of the junction left unmatched. Germline V lookup: CDR1 MNHEY, CDR2 SMNVEV (reference sequence). There are 17 residues in the CDR3. CDR3 DNA sequence: TGTGCCAGCAGTTTATCTCGACTAGCGGGAGTGGCAGAGACCCAGTACTTC. Its protein product is CASSLSRLAGVAETQYF.

The chain is built from TRBV7-9 and TRBJ2-2, with a possible D match to TRBD1 (6 bases). V was shortened by 4 bases and J by 3 bases, with 12 bases between the two germline ends. Per the germline V gene, CDR1 is SEHNR and CDR2 is FQNEAQ (reference sequence). The CDR3 has 15 residues. The CDR3 loop reads CASSSTGTYTGELFF. The CDR3 coding sequence is TGTGCCAGCAGCTCAACCGGGACATACACCGGGGAGCTGTTTTTT.

This chain joins TRBV5-4 and TRBJ1-2; tentatively, D is TRBD1 (5 bases). Trimming took 0 bases from V and 7 from J, leaving 13 bases between them. Germline V gene lookup returns CDR1 SGHNT and CDR2 YYREEE (reference sequence). This CDR3 spans 14 amino acids. CDR3 sequence: CASSLEGVLGGYTF. CDR3 bases: TGTGCCAGCAGCTTGGAAGGGGTTTTGGGTGGCTACACCTTC. Variable domain in full (rest from reference TRBV5-4 and TRBJ1-2): ETGVTQSPTHLIKTRGQQVTLRCSSQSGHNTVSWYQQALGQGPQFIFQYYREEENGRGNFPPRFSGLQFPNYSSELNVNALELDDSALYLCASSLEGVLGGYTFGSGTRLTVV.